At least ten counts were recorded for the clone carrying this TCR beta chain. The antigen remains undetermined. This sample stems from a study of metastatic and nonmetastatic thyroid tumors. Across the whole study: Samples came from malignant and benign thyroid patients, and repertoires were compared across blood and tumor or nodule tissue. General observations from the study: Patients with malignant thyroid tumors reportedly had significantly higher TCR beta diversity than those with benign nodules, in blood and tumor.

Nobody among the patients had been given any treatment before thyroid surgery. V dropped 5 bases and J dropped 2 bases, with 16 bases sitting between them. From germline, CDR1 is SGHTA and CDR2 FQGNSA. There are 16 residues in the CDR3. Per the original methods: For papillary thyroid cancer, a distant-metastasis classifier was constructed from CDR3 differences observed across clinicopathological groups. Using MiXCR, TCRdb reanalyzed the PCR reads. These V and J calls are TCRdb output, not the study's own analysis. Of 35,000 to 50,000 clones in the sample, about 15% were seen once. The material sequenced was tumor tissue. The origin of this receptor is a female donor with papillary thyroid cancer or a benign thyroid nodule (not recorded which). Some clones in this sample may be carry-over from other donors' samples. The chain employs TRBV7-2 and TRBJ2-1; maybe TRBD2 (5 bases). In nucleotides, the CDR3 is TGTGCCAGCAGCCCCTTTTTCGGGATCCCCTACAATGAGCAGTTCTTC. Translated, it gives CASSPFFGIPYNEQFF.